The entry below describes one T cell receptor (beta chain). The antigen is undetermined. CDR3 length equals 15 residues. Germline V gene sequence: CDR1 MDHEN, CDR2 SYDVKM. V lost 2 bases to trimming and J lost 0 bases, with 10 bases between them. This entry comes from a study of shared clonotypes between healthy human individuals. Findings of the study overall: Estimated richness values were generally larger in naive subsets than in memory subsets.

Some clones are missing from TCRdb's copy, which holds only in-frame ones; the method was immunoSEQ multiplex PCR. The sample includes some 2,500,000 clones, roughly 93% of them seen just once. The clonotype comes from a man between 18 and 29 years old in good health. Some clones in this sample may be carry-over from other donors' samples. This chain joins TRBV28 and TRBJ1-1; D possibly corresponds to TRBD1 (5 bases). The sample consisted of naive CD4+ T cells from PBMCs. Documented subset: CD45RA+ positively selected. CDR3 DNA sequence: TGTGCCAGCAGTTTAAATCAGGGCTTGAACACTGAAGCTTTCTTT. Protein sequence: CASSLNQGLNTEAFF.